This T cell receptor (beta chain) was recovered during a study of blood T cell repertoires in COVID-19 (dated by TCRdb to the early 2020s). About the study as a whole: The collaborator samples originated in the United States, Italy and Spain and spanned the acute and convalescent phases of COVID-19. The samples were drawn from the first 160 participants of the ongoing ImmuneRACE study and from 950 to 1,500 subjects provided by 6 global collaborators. A de-identified subject ID, COVID-19 status, age in years and sex were almost always included in the sample metadata. A freely available public database, intended as a resource for researchers studying the immune response to SARS-CoV-2, is where the repertoires were released. The material from the prospective study consisted of cDNA or gDNA derived from T cells, B-cell-depleted T cells, or PBMCs. HLA class I and class II types, where available, came from metadata supplied by the sample provider rather than from assay-based typing. Subjects who had been exposed to COVID-19, were actively infected with it, or had recovered from it provided the deeply sampled blood TCRbeta repertoires that made up the dataset. The investigation overall reported the following: The quantity of clinical and demographic metadata differed by source and by participant and was supplied without curation.

Whole blood was collected in K2EDTA tubes by collaborating institutions according to the institutions' own protocols. For TCRbeta analysis, collaborators shipped samples in one of three forms: frozen whole blood, isolated PBMCs, or DNA extracted from either of those sample types. TCRbeta CDR3 regions were amplified from genomic DNA by means of the immunoSEQ Assay, a bias-controlled multiplex PCR. As for the original processing: Within the assay, amplification of reference gene primers was used to estimate how many nucleated cells each sample contained. To quantify the absolute abundance of each unique TCRbeta CDR3 rearrangement, sequence reads were collapsed and filtered. For each sample, productive Simpson clonality was calculated as the square root of Simpson's diversity index across productive rearrangements. The source is immuneACCESS, and TCRdb retained only in-frame sequences with V and J called. Part of the clones is not carried over; for the studies checked, unresolved V genes explain less than half of this, and the remainder is unexplained. D and trimming come from the DNA, and the V and J calls and clone size come from that table. This sample lists 200,000 to 300,000 clones; 70% to 90% were detected once. The leading ten clones occupy about 0.7% of the sample.

The CDR3, cysteine through phenylalanine, is 16 amino acids long. Here the CDR3 DNA is all that survives: 48 bases in frame from base 1. V ends up 2 bases short and J 4 bases short, with an unmatched junction base count of 10. The germline V gene (reference sequence) gives CDR1 as MNHNY and CDR2 as SVGAGI. Comment on this clone: Its antigen remains undetermined. Base qualities are not at hand, and no much larger clone is one base apart.

Sequencing was done on a sample of peripheral blood. The chain was built from TRBV6-6 and TRBJ1-2; TRBD1 aligns with 7 central bases. This sequence originates from a human donor in a cohort sampled during active COVID-19. The CDR3 reads as follows: CASSYANTGETYGYTF. The DNA is as follows: TGTGCCAGCAGTTACGCGAATACAGGGGAAACCTATGGCTACACCTTC.